The 8 T cell receptor beta chains below all came from one sample that was sequenced in a study of control samples from healthy donors and cancer patients. Generated by immunoSEQ multiplex PCR, the TCRdb table keeps only in-frame clones and is missing some. Of tens of thousands of clones listed, more than 85% are singletons. The sequenced sample consisted of PBMCs. These receptors were collected from a woman in her fifties or sixties with head and neck cancer.

V gene TRBV12-3 or TRBV12-4 combines with J gene TRBJ1-4, with D hard to call. The CDR3 has 13 amino acids. Trimming removed 4 bases at V and 8 bases at J, with 11 bases between. In DNA, the CDR3 is TGTGCCAGCAGTTACCAGGAGGGAGAAAAACTGTTTTTT. This encodes CASSYQEGEKLFF.

The rearrangement joins TRBV5-1 to TRBJ1-5; D gene unclear. CDR1 SGHRS and CDR2 YFSETQ come from the germline V gene. V was trimmed by 0 bases and J by 9 bases, leaving 13 bases between them. The CDR3 loop spans 14 amino acids. The CDR3 bases are TGCGCCAGCAGCTTGGACAGTAGTATTCCGCCCCAGCATTTT. Translating it yields CASSLDSSIPPQHF.

The V call is TRBV11-3, the J call TRBJ1-1, with D maybe TRBD1 (5 bases). This CDR3 spans 15 amino acids. Trimming shortened V by 4 bases and J by 1 base, and 13 bases separated the two germline ends. Germline values: CDR1 SGHNT, CDR2 YENEEA. The CDR3 sequence: CASSSSGNANTEAFF. DNA for the CDR3: TGTGCCAGCAGCTCCTCAGGGAACGCGAACACTGAAGCTTTCTTT.

This clone was recorded only once. The chain is built from TRBV19 and TRBJ2-1; no clear D gene. The germline V gene has CDR1 LNHDA and CDR2 SQIVND (reference sequence). Trimming cost V 2 bases and J 2 bases, with 4 bases left between them. The CDR3 consists of 13 residues. CDR3 DNA sequence: TGTGCCAGTAGTATAAATCCCTACAATGAGCAGTTCTTC. Protein: CASSINPYNEQFF.

The chain combines TRBV5-1 with TRBJ2-7; 11 bases match TRBD2. There are 16 residues in the CDR3. Germline CDR1 reads SGHRS; CDR2 reads YFSETQ. V shed 4 bases, J shed 0 bases, and the junction held 6 bases outside the gene matches. The CDR3 loop reads CASSPTGLAASYEQYF. CDR3 nucleotides: TGCGCCAGCAGCCCCACGGGACTAGCGGCCTCCTACGAGCAGTACTTC.

The genes are TRBV4-2 and TRBJ2-2; D not resolved. V lost 2 bases and J 0 bases, leaving 10 bases between the germline ends. Germline values: CDR1 LGHNA, CDR2 YNFKEQ. The CDR3 has 16 residues. The CDR3 DNA sequence: TGTGCCAGCAGCCAAAATTACGGAGCGAACACCGGGGAGCTGTTTTTT. Amino acids: CASSQNYGANTGELFF.

The rearrangement links TRBV5-4 to TRBJ2-4, with a possible D match to TRBD2 (6 bases). The CDR3 contains 15 residues. CDR1 and CDR2 from the germline V gene are SGHNT and YYREEE (reference sequence). The V and J ends lost 0 bases and 7 bases respectively, with 14 bases between them. DNA of the CDR3: TGTGCCAGCAGCTTGGATCTAGCGAGGTCGAACATTCAGTACTTC. Translation: CASSLDLARSNIQYF. The variable domain in full, with the rest retrieved from reference TRBV5-4 and TRBJ2-4, is ETGVTQSPTHLIKTRGQQVTLRCSSQSGHNTVSWYQQALGQGPQFIFQYYREEENGRGNFPPRFSGLQFPNYSSELNVNALELDDSALYLCASSLDLARSNIQYFGAGTRLSVL.

The genes are TRBV3-1 (or the pseudogene TRBV3-2) and TRBJ1-1; D possibly corresponds to TRBD1 (5 bases). The germline V and J ends were trimmed by 2 bases and 3 bases, with 10 bases remaining between them. This CDR3 comprises 14 residues. Germline values: CDR1 LGHDT, CDR2 YNNKEL (reference sequence). The CDR3 sequence: CASSQREGYTEAFF. For the CDR3, the DNA is TGTGCCAGCAGCCAACGGGAGGGGTACACTGAAGCTTTCTTT.